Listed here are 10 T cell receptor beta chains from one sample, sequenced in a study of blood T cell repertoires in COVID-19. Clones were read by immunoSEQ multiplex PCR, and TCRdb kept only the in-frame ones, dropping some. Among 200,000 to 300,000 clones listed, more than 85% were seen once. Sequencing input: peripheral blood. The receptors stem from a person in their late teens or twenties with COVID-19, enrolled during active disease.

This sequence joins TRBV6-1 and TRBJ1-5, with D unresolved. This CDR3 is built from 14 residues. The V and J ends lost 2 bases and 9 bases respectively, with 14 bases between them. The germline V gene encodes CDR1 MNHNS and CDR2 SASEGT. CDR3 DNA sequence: TGTGCCAGCAGTGAATCAGGTATGGCCATGCCCCAGCATTTT. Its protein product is CASSESGMAMPQHF.

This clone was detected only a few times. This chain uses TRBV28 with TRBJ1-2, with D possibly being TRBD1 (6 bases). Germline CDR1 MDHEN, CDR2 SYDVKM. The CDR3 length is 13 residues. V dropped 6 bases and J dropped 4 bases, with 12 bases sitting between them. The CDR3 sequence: CASSPTGRYGYTF. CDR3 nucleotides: TGTGCCAGCAGCCCAACAGGGCGCTATGGCTACACCTTC.

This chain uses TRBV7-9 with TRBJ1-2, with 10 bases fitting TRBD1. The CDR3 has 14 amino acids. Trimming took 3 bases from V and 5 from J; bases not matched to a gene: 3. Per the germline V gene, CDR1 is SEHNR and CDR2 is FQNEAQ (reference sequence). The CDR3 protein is CASSFRTGGYGYTF. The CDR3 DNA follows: TGTGCCAGCAGCTTCCGGACAGGGGGGTATGGCTACACCTTC.

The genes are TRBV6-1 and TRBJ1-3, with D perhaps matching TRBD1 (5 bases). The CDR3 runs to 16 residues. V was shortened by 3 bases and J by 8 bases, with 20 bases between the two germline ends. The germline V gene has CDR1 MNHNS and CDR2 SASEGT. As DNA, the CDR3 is TGTGCCAGCAGTGATGTTACAGGAAGATTCCAAGACACCATATATTTT. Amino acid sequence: CASSDVTGRFQDTIYF.

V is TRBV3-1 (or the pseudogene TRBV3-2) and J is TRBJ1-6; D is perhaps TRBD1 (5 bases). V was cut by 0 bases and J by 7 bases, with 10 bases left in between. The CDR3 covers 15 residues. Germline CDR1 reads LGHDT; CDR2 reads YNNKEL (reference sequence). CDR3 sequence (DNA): TGTGCCAGCAGCCAAGACAGGGATTGGAATTCACCCCTCCACTTT. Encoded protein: CASSQDRDWNSPLHF.

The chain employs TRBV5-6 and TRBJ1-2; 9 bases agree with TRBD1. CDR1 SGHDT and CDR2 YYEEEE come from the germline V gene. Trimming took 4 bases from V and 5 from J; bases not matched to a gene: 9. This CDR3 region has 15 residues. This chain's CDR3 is CASSEPGQGWYGYTF. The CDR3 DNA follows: TGTGCCAGCAGCGAGCCGGGACAGGGTTGGTATGGCTACACCTTC.

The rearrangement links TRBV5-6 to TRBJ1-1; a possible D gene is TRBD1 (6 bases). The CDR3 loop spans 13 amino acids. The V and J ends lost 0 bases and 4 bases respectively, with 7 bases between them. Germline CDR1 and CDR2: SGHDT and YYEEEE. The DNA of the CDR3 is TGTGCCAGCAGCTTGGGAGGGGGCACTGAAGCTTTCTTT. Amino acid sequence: CASSLGGGTEAFF.

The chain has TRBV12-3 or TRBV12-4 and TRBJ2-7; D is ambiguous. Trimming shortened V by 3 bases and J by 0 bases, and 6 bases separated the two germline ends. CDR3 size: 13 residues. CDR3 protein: CASSFTVSYEQYF. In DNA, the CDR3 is TGTGCCAGCAGTTTTACGGTCTCCTACGAGCAGTACTTC.

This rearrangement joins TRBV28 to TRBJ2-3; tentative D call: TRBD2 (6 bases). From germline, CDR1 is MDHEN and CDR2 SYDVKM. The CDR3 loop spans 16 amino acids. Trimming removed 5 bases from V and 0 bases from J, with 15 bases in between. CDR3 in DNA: TGTGCCAGCAGTGGGGGGTGGGCGTCTAGCACAGATACGCAGTATTTT. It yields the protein CASSGGWASSTDTQYF.

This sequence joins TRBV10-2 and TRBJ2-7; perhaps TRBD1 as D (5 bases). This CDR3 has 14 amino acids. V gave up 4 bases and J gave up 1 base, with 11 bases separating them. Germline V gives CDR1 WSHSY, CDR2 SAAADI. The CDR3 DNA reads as TGCGCCAGCAGTGTAGCCAGGGTTTCCTACGAGCAGTACTTC. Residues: CASSVARVSYEQYF.